Below are 23 T cell receptor beta chains sequenced from a single sample in a study of healthy donors' naive CD4 and CD8 T cells. Each TCR library used 500 ng of total RNA and a linear amplification protocol. TCRdb passed the reads through MiXCR, listing each CDR3 protein once. This table holds around 200,000 distinct CDR3 sequences, about 74% found once. Sequences were obtained from naive CD4+ and CD8+ T cells sorted from blood, pooled from several donors. All receptors derive from a pool of human donors in good health; the sample pools cells from several healthy donors.

The chain is built from TRBV12-3 or TRBV12-4 and TRBJ1-2, with unresolved D. The CDR3 has 13 residues. The V end lost 5 bases, the J end lost 4 bases, and 11 bases lay between the germline ends. The CDR3, as DNA: TGTGCCAGCAGTATGGGAACTCGCTATGGCTACACCTTC. Protein: CASSMGTRYGYTF.

This clonotype occurred a few times. The gene calls are TRBV29-1 and TRBJ2-1; tentative D call: TRBD2 (6 bases). The CDR3 length is 14 residues. The germline gives CDR1 SQVTM, CDR2 ANQGSEA. Trimming left V 2 bases short and J 2 bases short, with 10 bases between. CDR3 in amino acids: CSVEPAGAYNEQFF. As DNA, the CDR3 is TGCAGCGTTGAACCAGCGGGCGCCTACAATGAGCAGTTCTTC.

The chain is built from TRBV29-1 and TRBJ2-2; D unresolved. CDR3 length equals 12 residues. The germline gives CDR1 SQVTM, CDR2 ANQGSEA. The V and J ends lost 5 bases and 6 bases respectively, with 10 bases between them. CDR3 amino acids: CSVFISAGELFF. The CDR3 coding sequence is TGCAGCGTTTTTATATCAGCCGGGGAGCTGTTTTTT.

The genes are TRBV27 and TRBJ2-1; 14 bases fit TRBD2. J gave up 3 bases and V 3 bases, and 4 bases lay outside the gene matches. This CDR3 has 17 amino acids. Germline lookup yields CDR1 MNHEY and CDR2 SMNVEV (reference sequence). For the CDR3, the DNA is TGTGCCAGCAGTTTGCGGGGACTAGCGGGAGTCTACAATGAGCAGTTCTTC. Protein sequence: CASSLRGLAGVYNEQFF.

This chain links TRBV10-3 with TRBJ2-7, with 7 nucleotides matching TRBD2. Looked up from germline, CDR1 is ENHRY and CDR2 is SYGVKD. Trimming at V came to 3 bases and at J to 6 bases, leaving 8 bases not matched to a gene. CDR3 length: 14 residues. CDR3 sequence reads: CAISDGLGGREQYV. Written as DNA, the CDR3 is TGTGCCATCAGTGATGGACTAGGCGGGCGCGAGCAGTACGTC.

This rearrangement joins TRBV6-5 to TRBJ2-7; D remains ambiguous. The germline CDR1 and CDR2 sequences are MNHEY and SVGAGI. The CDR3 totals 12 residues. V shed 4 bases and J shed 6 bases, with 10 bases lying between them. CDR3 DNA sequence: TGTGCCAGCAGTTCCCCCTCGGGCGAGCAGTACTTC. Its protein is CASSSPSGEQYF.

This CDR3 reads CASSSGLAGRYSHEQFF. CDR3 in DNA: TGTGCCAGCAGCTCCGGACTAGCGGGGCGATATTCCCATGAGCAGTTCTTC. The chain has TRBV14 and TRBJ2-1, with 12 positions matching TRBD2. Germline V gene lookup returns CDR1 SGHDN and CDR2 FVKESK. The CDR3 is 17 residues long. With V trimmed by 5 bases and J by 8 bases, 13 bases remained unmatched.

The chain recombines TRBV11-2 with TRBJ2-7; unclear D gene. This CDR3 is 13 amino acids long. Trimming removed 4 bases at V and 0 bases at J, with 7 bases between. Germline V gene sequence: CDR1 SGHAT, CDR2 FQNNGV. CDR3 sequence reads: CASSSLYSYEQYF. The CDR3 DNA reads as TGTGCCAGCAGCTCACTCTACTCCTACGAGCAGTACTTC.

The gene calls are TRBV12-3 or TRBV12-4 and TRBJ1-1, with a weak D call TRBD1 (5 bases). Trimming cost V 2 bases and J 4 bases, with 20 bases left between them. CDR3 size: 17 residues. The CDR3 here is CASSLSMSQGVSTEAFF. The CDR3 DNA follows: TGTGCCAGCAGTTTATCGATGTCTCAGGGTGTTAGCACTGAAGCTTTCTTT.

J is TRBJ2-2 and V is TRBV19, with a weak D call TRBD1 (6 bases). There are 15 residues in the CDR3. CDR1 and CDR2 from the germline V gene are LNHDA and SQIVND (reference sequence). V was pared by 3 bases and J by 0 bases, with 8 bases between. The CDR3 DNA sequence: TGTGCCAGTAGTATCGGACAGTCGAACACCGGGGAGCTGTTTTTT. Translated: CASSIGQSNTGELFF.

The V and J genes are TRBV27 and TRBJ2-2; no firm D call. CDR1 is MNHEY and CDR2 is SMNVEV in the germline V gene (reference sequence). V was clipped by 6 bases and J by 6 bases, with 11 bases between them. The CDR3 contains 13 residues. CDR3 bases: TGTGCCAGCAGCACGACACCGCCCGGGGAGCTGTTTTTT. Its translation is CASSTTPPGELFF.

The chain has TRBV27 and TRBJ2-7; 7 nucleotides match TRBD1. The germline gives CDR1 MNHEY, CDR2 SMNVEV (reference sequence). The CDR3 covers 14 residues. With 3 bases clipped from V and 5 bases from J, the junction kept 7 bases outside the gene matches. Here the CDR3 DNA reads TGTGCCAGCAGTTTGAAGTCAGGGGGACACGAGCAGTACGTC. Translation gives CASSLKSGGHEQYV.

Only a few counts were recorded for this clonotype. This rearrangement joins TRBV5-6 to TRBJ2-7; maybe TRBD1 (6 bases). Germline CDR1 reads SGHDT; CDR2 reads YYEEEE. Trimming removed 3 bases from V and 2 bases from J, with 9 bases in between. The CDR3 covers 13 residues. Written as DNA, the CDR3 is TGTGCCAGCAGCTACGGGACAACCTACGAGCAGTACTTC. The encoded protein is CASSYGTTYEQYF. The full variable domain, its missing parts supplied by reference TRBV5-6 and TRBJ2-7, is DAGVTQSPTHLIKTRGQQVTLRCSPKSGHDTVSWYQQALGQGPQFIFQYYEEEERQRGNFPDRFSGHQFPNYSSELNVNALLLGDSALYLCASSYGTTYEQYFGPGTRLTVT.

This sequence joins TRBV29-1 and TRBJ2-5, with D perhaps given as TRBD1 or TRBD2 (5 bases each). This CDR3 is built from 11 residues. CDR1 is SQVTM and CDR2 is ANQGSEA in the germline V gene. V dropped 5 bases and J dropped 4 bases, with 8 bases sitting between them. The CDR3 here is CSVMRGETQYF. The CDR3 DNA follows: TGCAGCGTTATGAGGGGAGAGACCCAGTACTTC.

The genes are TRBV15 and TRBJ1-2, with no clear D. This CDR3 contains 16 residues. CDR1 is LNHNV, CDR2 YYDKDF, per germline (reference sequence). V lost 0 bases and J 4 bases, leaving 15 bases between the germline ends. This chain's CDR3 is CATSRDSLRLGYGYTF. In nucleotides, the CDR3 is TGTGCCACCAGCAGAGATAGTTTACGGTTGGGCTATGGCTACACCTTC.

This chain links TRBV19 with TRBJ1-1; the D gene is possibly TRBD1 (6 bases). The CDR3 has 15 residues. From germline, CDR1 is LNHDA and CDR2 SQIVND (reference sequence). The V and J ends lost 3 bases and 8 bases respectively, with 19 bases between them. CDR3 in DNA: TGTGCCAGTAGTATCGCAAATTTGAGGGGGAGCGAAGCTTTCTTT. Its protein is CASSIANLRGSEAFF. Supplemented by reference TRBV19 and TRBJ1-1, the full variable domain reads DGGITQSPKYLFRKEGQNVTLSCEQNLNHDAMYWYRQDPGQGLRLIYYSQIVNDFQKGDIAEGYSVSREKKESFPLTVTSAQKNPTAFYLCASSIANLRGSEAFFGQGTRLTVV.

The chain has TRBV29-1 and TRBJ1-1; 10 nucleotides match TRBD1. Trimming removed 6 bases from V and 5 bases from J; junction bases left unmatched: 6. The CDR3 runs 13 residues. Germline CDR1 is SQVTM and CDR2 is ANQGSEA. CDR3 sequence reads: CSVAGTGDTEAFF. The CDR3 DNA sequence: TGCAGCGTAGCCGGGACAGGGGATACTGAAGCTTTCTTT.

This chain connects TRBV20-1 to TRBJ1-1, with D perhaps TRBD1 (6 bases). Germline-derived CDR1 and CDR2 are DFQATT and SNEGSKA (reference sequence). The ends were cut back, 6 bases at V and 2 bases at J, with 19 bases in the middle. The CDR3 is 15 amino acids. CDR3 coding DNA: TGCAGTGCAACCGGGACAAATGGGGCCAACACTGAAGCTTTCTTT. Its translation: CSATGTNGANTEAFF.

V is TRBV6-5 and J is TRBJ2-2, with D perhaps assigned TRBD1 or TRBD2 (5 bases each). The V gene's germline CDR1 is MNHEY and CDR2 SVGAGI. V dropped 5 bases and J dropped 7 bases, with 17 bases sitting between them. CDR3 length: 15 amino acids. This chain's CDR3 is CASSLFGTDNGELFF. The CDR3 DNA is TGTGCCAGCAGTCTGTTTGGGACGGACAACGGGGAGCTGTTTTTT.

The CDR3 protein is CSVPNRGEAFF. CDR3 coding DNA: TGCAGCGTTCCAAACAGAGGTGAAGCTTTCTTT. This chain connects TRBV29-1 to TRBJ1-1; no reliable D call. The CDR3 consists of 11 residues. V dropped 5 bases and J dropped 7 bases, with 11 bases sitting between them. The germline V gene encodes CDR1 SQVTM and CDR2 ANQGSEA.

This chain connects TRBV6-5 to TRBJ2-1; the match to TRBD2 covers 8 bases. The V segment lost 4 bases and the J segment 8 bases; nucleotides outside the gene matches: 10. This CDR3 has 15 residues. From germline, CDR1 is MNHEY and CDR2 SVGAGI. CDR3 amino acids: CASSSSSGSTYEQFF. The CDR3 DNA is TGTGCCAGCAGTTCCTCAAGCGGGAGTACTTATGAGCAGTTCTTC.

This clonotype came up a few times. The V gene is TRBV19, the J gene TRBJ1-3; D gene ambiguous. Germline V gene data show CDR1 as LNHDA and CDR2 as SQIVND (reference sequence). Trimming left V 7 bases short and J 0 bases short, with 10 bases between. The CDR3 loop spans 14 amino acids. The CDR3 nucleotides are TGTGCCAGTATACGGAGTACCTCTGGAAACACCATATATTTT. Its protein is CASIRSTSGNTIYF. The full variable domain, with the rest looked up from reference TRBV19 and TRBJ1-3, is DGGITQSPKYLFRKEGQNVTLSCEQNLNHDAMYWYRQDPGQGLRLIYYSQIVNDFQKGDIAEGYSVSREKKESFPLTVTSAQKNPTAFYLCASIRSTSGNTIYFGEGSWLTVV.

This sequence joins TRBV15 and TRBJ1-5; D possibly corresponds to TRBD1 (5 bases). Trimming shortened V by 5 bases and J by 0 bases, and 20 bases separated the two germline ends. CDR1 and CDR2 from the germline V gene are LNHNV and YYDKDF (reference sequence). CDR3 length: 18 residues. The chain's CDR3 is CATSRPLDTGYSNQPQHF. CDR3 nucleotides: TGTGCCACCAGCCGCCCCCTCGACACAGGATATAGCAATCAGCCCCAGCATTTT. Supplemented by reference TRBV15 and TRBJ1-5, the full variable domain reads DAMVIQNPRYQVTQFGKPVTLSCSQTLNHNVMYWYQQKSSQAPKLLFHYYDKDFNNEADTPDNFQSRRPNTSFCFLDIRSPGLGDTAMYLCATSRPLDTGYSNQPQHFGDGTRLSIL.